The present T cell receptor beta chain was sequenced within a study of Ad26.COV2.S vaccination and SARS-CoV-2 variants. Study-level background: Once or twice, 56 days apart, Ad26.COV2.S was delivered intramuscularly.

As for this clone: The antigen is unknown.

Libraries were prepared by immunoSEQ multiplex PCR; TCRdb keeps only in-frame clonotypes and omits some of them. The sample carries hundreds of thousands of clones, around 90% recorded once. Findings and limits, study-wide: After vaccination, reports described spike-specific CD8+ and CD4+ T cell responses as showing substantial breadth. Total T cell responses were possibly underestimated by TCR breadth and depth analyses.

Treatment described: 15 to 20 received Ad26.COV2.S at low or high dose, single or two shots; roughly five received placebo; per-sample allocation not given. Day 63 after the first injection of vaccine or placebo was the sampling time. Boston supplied an adult donor aged 18-55 years. V lost 6 bases, J lost 7 bases, and 15 bases lay in between. The V gene's germline CDR1 is MNHEY and CDR2 SVGAGI. CDR3 length: 14 amino acids. This material consisted of peripheral blood, taken in a trial of Ad26.COV2.S vaccine versus placebo. The receptor was derived from a person aged 18-65 years who received the Ad26.COV2.S COVID-19 vaccine or a placebo. The rearrangement uses TRBV6-5 and TRBJ2-2; D may be TRBD1 (5 bases). CDR3 DNA sequence: TGTGCCAGCAGCAAGGGGTCGGGCCTCGGGGAGCTGTTTTTT. This sequence encodes CASSKGSGLGELFF.